This T cell receptor beta chain was retrieved from a study of Ad26.COV2.S vaccination and SARS-CoV-2 variants. About the study: Ad26.COV2.S was injected intramuscularly once or twice, 56 days apart. Findings of the study overall: Analyses of TCR breadth and depth may have underestimated total T cell responses.

A word on this clone: Antigen specificity is unknown.

The treatment was: around 19 received Ad26.COV2.S at low or high dose, single or two shots; several received placebo; per-sample allocation not given. Each sample was drawn 63 days after the first injection (of vaccine or placebo). This Boston cohort included adults aged 18-55 years. Vaccination used an Ad26 vector expressing Wuhan-strain SARS-CoV-2 spike. Some clones are missing from TCRdb's copy, which holds only in-frame ones; the method was immunoSEQ multiplex PCR. The repertoire consists of over 400,000 clones, with 92% occurring once and the leading ten covering over 1.5%. Per the germline V gene, CDR1 is SGHTA and CDR2 is FQGNSA. V lost 8 bases and J lost 5, with 17 bases in between. The CDR3 has 14 residues.

This receptor was identified in a person aged 18-60 years who received the Ad26.COV2.S COVID-19 vaccine or a placebo. The chain couples TRBV7-2 to TRBJ2-3; D unclear. The starting material was peripheral blood, obtained in a trial of Ad26.COV2.S vaccine versus placebo. CDR3 residues: CASEPEPRLDTQYF. CDR3 DNA: TGTGCCAGCGAGCCCGAGCCCCGATTAGATACGCAGTATTTT.